The rows below give T cell receptor beta chains drawn from one sample of a study of a mutant IDH1 vaccine in newly diagnosed glioma. No antigens are known for them. TCRdb's copy holds only in-frame clones and misses some; the assay was immunoSEQ multiplex PCR. In the table there are roughly 50,000 clones, about 80% of which are singletons. The source was PBMCs, collected from a glioma patient whose treatment included an IDH1 peptide vaccine. Receptor source: a young man with glioma. Each CDR3 is given with its conserved first and last residue. A D gene is named only where the DNA matches it firmly. Not all rows give a size; the values are once, few, many and, for expanded clones, a class.

v_call	d_call	clone_size	j_call	cdr3_aa	cdr3_nt
TRBV6-1	-	-	TRBJ2-1	CASSEIGQGPYNEQFF	TGTGCCAGCAGTGAAATTGGGCAGGGCCCATACAATGAGCAGTTCTTC
TRBV27	-	-	TRBJ2-7	CASSYTPEKFYEQYF	TGTGCCAGCAGCTACACCCCAGAGAAATTCTACGAGCAGTACTTC
TRBV27	-	once	TRBJ2-7	CACGRGYEQYF	TGTGCCTGTGGTCGGGGCTACGAGCAGTACTTC
TRBV21-1	-	-	TRBJ1-2	CASSTPGGIYGYTF	TGTGCCAGCAGCACCCCGGGCGGGATTTATGGCTACACCTTC
TRBV19	-	-	TRBJ1-5	CASSIVPGSNQPQHF	TGTGCCAGTAGTATAGTTCCAGGGAGCAATCAGCCCCAGCATTTT
TRBV2	-	once	TRBJ1-1	CASSEVPLVPTEAFF	TGTGCCAGCAGTGAAGTTCCCCTTGTTCCCACTGAAGCTTTCTTT
TRBV5-6	-	-	TRBJ1-2	CASSIRDLNYGYTF	TGTGCCAGCAGCATCCGGGACCTTAACTATGGCTACACCTTC
TRBV7-6	-	-	TRBJ1-1	CASSLERGQGTNTEAFF	TGTGCCAGCAGCTTAGAACGGGGTCAGGGGACCAACACTGAAGCTTTCTTT
TRBV11-2	-	few	TRBJ2-7	CASSLTTQGPDYEQYF	TGTGCCAGCAGCTTAACCACCCAGGGCCCAGACTACGAGCAGTACTTC
TRBV6-5	-	-	TRBJ1-1	CASRDTPGFVAFF	TGTGCCAGCAGAGACACCCCAGGGTTTGTAGCTTTCTTT
TRBV5-6	-	-	TRBJ1-3	CASSLEPGAGNTIYF	TGTGCCAGCAGCTTAGAGCCCGGGGCTGGAAACACCATATATTTT
TRBV11-2	-	-	TRBJ1-3	CASSPERVAGNTIYF	TGTGCCAGCAGCCCGGAGCGGGTCGCTGGAAACACCATATATTTT
TRBV19	-	-	TRBJ2-6	CASKAGVWNGAGANVLTF	TGTGCCAGTAAGGCTGGGGTGTGGAACGGGGCTGGGGCCAACGTCCTGACTTTC
TRBV15	-	-	TRBJ1-4	CATSGSGANEKLFF	TGTGCCACCAGCGGATCAGGGGCTAATGAAAAACTGTTTTTT
TRBV4-1	TRBD1	-	TRBJ1-2	CASSQATGYYGYTF	TGCGCCAGCAGCCAAGCGACAGGGTACTATGGCTACACCTTC
TRBV2	-	-	TRBJ1-5	CASNPQADNQPQHF	TGTGCCAGCAATCCACAGGCAGATAATCAGCCCCAGCATTTT
TRBV7-9	-	-	TRBJ2-5	CASRGAGQYLETQYF	TGTGCCAGCAGAGGGGCAGGGCAATATTTGGAGACCCAGTACTTC
TRBV4-1	-	-	TRBJ1-2	CASSLLGTGYGYTF	TGCGCCAGCAGCCTCCTAGGGACGGGCTATGGCTACACCTTC
TRBV7-8	TRBD2	-	TRBJ2-7	CASSAPGERGSYEQYF	TGTGCCAGCAGCGCCCCGGGGGAGCGGGGGTCCTACGAGCAGTACTTC
TRBV5-4	-	-	TRBJ1-5	CASSTDGNQPQHF	TGTGCCAGCAGCACGGACGGAAATCAGCCCCAGCATTTT
TRBV21-1	-	-	TRBJ2-1	CASSKRDWHRGFNEQFF	TGTGCCAGCAGCAAAAGGGATTGGCACAGGGGATTCAATGAGCAGTTCTTC
TRBV5-6	-	-	TRBJ1-1	CASSPGTGGVTEAFF	TGTGCCAGCAGCCCCGGGACCGGAGGAGTCACTGAAGCTTTCTTT
TRBV5-1	-	-	TRBJ1-6	CASSLAGAGRSPLHF	TGCGCCAGCAGCTTGGCCGGGGCAGGGCGTTCACCCCTCCACTTT
TRBV10-1	-	-	TRBJ1-2	CASSESGHGYTF	TGCGCCAGCAGTGAGTCTGGGCATGGCTACACCTTC
TRBV5-4	TRBD2	-	TRBJ2-7	CASSLVGLAGASTYEQYF	TGTGCCAGCAGCTTGGTGGGACTAGCGGGGGCCTCCACCTACGAGCAGTACTTC
TRBV5-1	-	-	TRBJ1-4	CASSLRGRGKLFF	TGCGCCAGCAGCTTGAGGGGACGGGGAAAACTGTTTTTT
TRBV28	-	-	TRBJ1-1	CASTPGTEAFF	TGTGCCAGCACCCCGGGCACTGAAGCTTTCTTT
TRBV2	TRBD1	few	TRBJ1-5	CASSGQVMRPQHF	TGTGCCAGCAGCGGACAGGTGATGCGGCCCCAGCATTTT
TRBV5-6	-	-	TRBJ1-1	CASSWRPYRTSNTEAFF	TGTGCCAGCAGCTGGCGCCCCTACAGGACCTCGAACACTGAAGCTTTCTTT
TRBV19	TRBD1	few	TRBJ1-1	CASVRTGVLNTEAFF	TGTGCCAGTGTCAGGACAGGGGTGTTGAACACTGAAGCTTTCTTT
TRBV2	-	-	TRBJ1-6	CASKGSTASLHF	TGTGCCAGCAAGGGGTCGACGGCGTCCCTCCACTTT
TRBV27	-	few	TRBJ1-4	CASSLWANNEKLFF	TGTGCCAGCAGTTTATGGGCGAACAATGAAAAACTGTTTTTT
TRBV7-2	-	-	TRBJ1-5	CASSSEGMVRGYGNQPQHF	TGTGCCAGCAGCTCCGAGGGGATGGTCCGGGGGTACGGAAATCAGCCCCAGCATTTT
TRBV15	TRBD1	-	TRBJ2-3	CATSRTGSTDTQYF	TGTGCCACCAGCAGGACAGGGAGCACAGATACGCAGTATTTT
TRBV18	-	-	TRBJ1-5	CASSPPGVEPQHF	TGTGCCAGCTCACCACCAGGGGTGGAGCCCCAGCATTTT
TRBV6-9	-	-	TRBJ1-5	CASSESAGGNQPQHF	TGTGCCAGCAGTGAATCGGCAGGGGGCAATCAGCCCCAGCATTTT
TRBV19	TRBD2	-	TRBJ2-7	CASSMGLASHEQYF	TGTGCCAGTAGTATGGGACTAGCGTCCCACGAGCAGTACTTC
TRBV5-1	-	-	TRBJ1-6	CASSLESRDSPLHF	TGCGCCAGCAGCTTGGAATCTAGGGATTCACCCCTCCACTTT
TRBV7-9	TRBD1	few	TRBJ1-2	CASSDRDRGNYGYTF	TGTGCCAGCAGCGACAGGGACAGGGGAAACTATGGCTACACCTTC
TRBV6-1	-	-	TRBJ1-3	CASLDRAGNTIYF	TGTGCCAGCCTGGACAGAGCTGGAAACACCATATATTTT
TRBV5-1	TRBD1	-	TRBJ2-5	CASSSGTVQETQYF	TGCGCCAGCAGCTCCGGGACAGTCCAAGAGACCCAGTACTTC
TRBV6-5	-	-	TRBJ2-3	CASSYITTGSTDTQYF	TGTGCCAGCAGTTACATCACGACAGGTAGCACAGATACGCAGTATTTT
TRBV2	TRBD1	-	TRBJ2-2	CASSVGTGYTGELFF	TGTGCCAGCAGTGTGGGGACAGGGTACACCGGGGAGCTGTTTTTT
TRBV11-3	-	-	TRBJ2-2	CASSPWPGELFF	TGTGCCAGCAGCCCTTGGCCCGGGGAGCTGTTTTTT
TRBV27	-	-	TRBJ2-2	CASRRNTGELFF	TGTGCCAGCAGAAGGAACACCGGGGAGCTGTTTTTT
TRBV18	TRBD1	-	TRBJ1-6	CASSSFGQGDSPLHF	TGTGCCAGCTCATCTTTTGGACAGGGGGATTCACCCCTCCACTTT
TRBV5-6	-	-	TRBJ2-7	CASSLSSESLSYEQYF	TGTGCCAGCAGCTTGTCGTCAGAGAGCCTCTCCTACGAGCAGTACTTC
TRBV23-1	-	-	TRBJ2-1	CASSPARGAGFYNEQFF	TGCGCCAGCAGCCCTGCTAGGGGGGCGGGATTCTACAATGAGCAGTTCTTC
TRBV4-1	-	few	TRBJ1-5	CASSPGSQGRKNQPQHF	TGCGCCAGCAGCCCGGGGAGCCAGGGTCGGAAGAATCAGCCCCAGCATTTT
TRBV7-9	-	-	TRBJ1-2	CASSFSVGNYGYTF	TGTGCCAGCAGCTTCTCCGTAGGCAACTATGGCTACACCTTC
TRBV19	-	-	TRBJ2-7	CASSIGLGEQYF	TGTGCCAGTAGTATAGGTTTAGGGGAGCAGTACTTC
TRBV5-1	TRBD1	-	TRBJ2-5	CASSPRAGGNQETQYF	TGCGCCAGCAGCCCTCGGGCAGGGGGTAACCAAGAGACCCAGTACTTC
TRBV2	-	-	TRBJ2-2	CASRDSLAGELFF	TGTGCCAGCAGGGATTCACTAGCCGGGGAGCTGTTTTTT
TRBV7-8	-	-	TRBJ1-5	CASNQGQGNQPQHF	TGTGCCAGCAATCAGGGACAAGGCAATCAGCCCCAGCATTTT
TRBV7-9	-	few	TRBJ1-1	CASTVLAGENTEAFF	TGTGCCAGCACCGTACTAGCAGGGGAGAACACTGAAGCTTTCTTT
TRBV7-9	-	-	TRBJ2-2	CASSWFTGELFF	TGTGCCAGCAGCTGGTTCACCGGGGAGCTGTTTTTT
TRBV18	-	-	TRBJ1-2	CASSPDGTANYGYTF	TGTGCCAGCTCACCGGACGGAACAGCTAACTATGGCTACACCTTC
TRBV10-2	-	-	TRBJ1-5	CASSEFRGLAHF	TGCGCCAGCAGTGAGTTCAGGGGTTTGGCTCATTTT
TRBV2	-	-	TRBJ1-2	CASSDQERYGYTF	TGTGCCAGCAGTGACCAGGAAAGATATGGCTACACCTTC
TRBV19	-	-	TRBJ1-1	CASGQIRNTEAFF	TGTGCCAGTGGACAGATTAGGAACACTGAAGCTTTCTTT